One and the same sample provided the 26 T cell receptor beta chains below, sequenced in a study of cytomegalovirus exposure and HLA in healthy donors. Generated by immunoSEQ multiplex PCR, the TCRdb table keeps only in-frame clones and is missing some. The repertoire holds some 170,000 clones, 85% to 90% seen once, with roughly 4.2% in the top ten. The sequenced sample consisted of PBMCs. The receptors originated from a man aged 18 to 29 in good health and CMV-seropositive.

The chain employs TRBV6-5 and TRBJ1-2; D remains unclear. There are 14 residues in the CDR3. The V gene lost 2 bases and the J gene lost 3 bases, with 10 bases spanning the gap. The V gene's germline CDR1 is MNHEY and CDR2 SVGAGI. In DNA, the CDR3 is TGTGCCAGCAGTTACACGGGATTCCACTATGGCTACACCTTC. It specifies CASSYTGFHYGYTF.

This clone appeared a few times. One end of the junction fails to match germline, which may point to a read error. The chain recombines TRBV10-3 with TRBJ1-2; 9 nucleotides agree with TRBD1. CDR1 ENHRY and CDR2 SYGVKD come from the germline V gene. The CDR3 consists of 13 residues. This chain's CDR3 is CAVSPDRGQGYTF. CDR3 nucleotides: TGTGCCGTCAGCCCGGACAGGGGCCAGGGCTACACCTTC.

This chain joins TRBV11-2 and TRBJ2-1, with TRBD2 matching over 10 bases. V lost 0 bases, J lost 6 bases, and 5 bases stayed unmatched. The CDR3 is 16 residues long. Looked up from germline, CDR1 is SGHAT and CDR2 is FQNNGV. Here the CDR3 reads CASSLEPSGRTNEQFF. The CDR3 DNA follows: TGTGCCAGCAGCTTAGAGCCTAGCGGGAGAACCAATGAGCAGTTCTTC.

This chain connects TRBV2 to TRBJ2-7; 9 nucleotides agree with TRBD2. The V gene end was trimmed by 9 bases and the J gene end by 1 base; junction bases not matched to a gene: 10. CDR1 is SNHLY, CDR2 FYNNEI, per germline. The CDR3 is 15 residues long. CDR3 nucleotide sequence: TGTGCCAGTTCACCTCTAGCGGGAAAGTCCTACGAGCAGTACTTC. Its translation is CASSPLAGKSYEQYF.

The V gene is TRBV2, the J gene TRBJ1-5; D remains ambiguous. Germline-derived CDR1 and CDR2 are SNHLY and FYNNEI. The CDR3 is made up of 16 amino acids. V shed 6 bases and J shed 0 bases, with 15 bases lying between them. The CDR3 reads CASSAGHSYSNQPQHF. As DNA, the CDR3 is TGTGCCAGCAGCGCGGGCCACTCTTATAGCAATCAGCCCCAGCATTTT.

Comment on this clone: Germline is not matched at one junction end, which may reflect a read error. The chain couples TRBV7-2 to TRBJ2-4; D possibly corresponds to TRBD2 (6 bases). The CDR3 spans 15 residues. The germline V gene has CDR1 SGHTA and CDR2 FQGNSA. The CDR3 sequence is CASSLVGGAENIQYF. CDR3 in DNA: TGTGCCAGCAGCTTAGTGGGGGGAGCCGAAAACATTCAGTACTTC.

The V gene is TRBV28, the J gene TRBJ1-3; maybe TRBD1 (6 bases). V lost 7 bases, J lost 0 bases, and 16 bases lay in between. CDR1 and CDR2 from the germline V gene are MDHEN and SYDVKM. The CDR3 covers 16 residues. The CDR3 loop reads CASNSAAGDSGNTIYF. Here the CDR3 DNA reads TGTGCCAGCAACTCCGCGGCAGGGGACTCTGGAAACACCATATATTTT.

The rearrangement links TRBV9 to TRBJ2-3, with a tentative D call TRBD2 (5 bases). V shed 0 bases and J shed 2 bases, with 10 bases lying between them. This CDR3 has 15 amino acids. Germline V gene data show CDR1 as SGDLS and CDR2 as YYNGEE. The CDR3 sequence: CASSVVGEATDTQYF. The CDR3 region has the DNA TGTGCCAGCAGCGTAGTGGGAGAAGCCACAGATACGCAGTATTTT.

CDR3 amino acids: CASSHAPGLAFNEQFF. The CDR3 nucleotides are TGCGCCAGCAGCCACGCCCCGGGACTAGCTTTCAATGAGCAGTTCTTC. The rearrangement uses TRBV4-1 and TRBJ2-1, with 9 bases fitting TRBD2. Trimming at V came to 3 bases and at J to 6 bases, leaving 9 bases not matched to a gene. Germline values: CDR1 MGHRA, CDR2 YSYEKL. The CDR3 totals 16 residues.

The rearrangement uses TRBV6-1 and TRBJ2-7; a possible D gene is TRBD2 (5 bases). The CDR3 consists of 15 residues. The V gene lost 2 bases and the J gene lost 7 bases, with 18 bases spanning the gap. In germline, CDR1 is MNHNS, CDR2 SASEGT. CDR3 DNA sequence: TGTGCCAGCAGTGAAAGTGCCGAGGGCGCGGAGGAGCAGTACTTC. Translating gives CASSESAEGAEEQYF.

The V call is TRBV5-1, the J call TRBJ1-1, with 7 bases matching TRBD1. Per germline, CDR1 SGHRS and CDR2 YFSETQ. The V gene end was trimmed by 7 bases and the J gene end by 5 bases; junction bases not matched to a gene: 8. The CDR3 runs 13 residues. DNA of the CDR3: TGCGCCAGCCAGGAGGGGGCGAGGACTGAAGCTTTCTTT. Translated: CASQEGARTEAFF.

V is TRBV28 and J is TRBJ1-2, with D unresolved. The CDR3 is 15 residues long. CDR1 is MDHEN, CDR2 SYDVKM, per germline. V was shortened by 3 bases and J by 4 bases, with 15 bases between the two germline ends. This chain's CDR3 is CASSLVGSGSYGYTF. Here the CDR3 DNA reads TGTGCCAGCAGTTTGGTGGGTTCTGGGAGCTATGGCTACACCTTC.

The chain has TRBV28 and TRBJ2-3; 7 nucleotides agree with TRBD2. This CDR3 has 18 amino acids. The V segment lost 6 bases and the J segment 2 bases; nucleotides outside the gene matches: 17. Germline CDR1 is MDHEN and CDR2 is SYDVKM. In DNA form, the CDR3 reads TGTGCCAGCAGCCCCGCGGGTCGTTGGGGAGGGGACACAGATACGCAGTATTTT. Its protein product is CASSPAGRWGGDTDTQYF.

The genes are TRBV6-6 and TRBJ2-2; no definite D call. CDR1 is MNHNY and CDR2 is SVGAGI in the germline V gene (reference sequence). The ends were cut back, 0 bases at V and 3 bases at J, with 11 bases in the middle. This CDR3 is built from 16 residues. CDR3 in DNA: TGTGCCAGCAGTTACTCGAAACGGAGACACACCGGGGAGCTGTTTTTT. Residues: CASSYSKRRHTGELFF.

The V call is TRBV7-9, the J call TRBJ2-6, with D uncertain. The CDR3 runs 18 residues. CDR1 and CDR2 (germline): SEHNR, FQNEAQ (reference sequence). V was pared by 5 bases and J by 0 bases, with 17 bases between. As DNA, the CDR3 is TGTGCCAGCAGCCACTGGGCAGGTACCTACTCTGGGGCCAACGTCCTGACTTTC. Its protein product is CASSHWAGTYSGANVLTF.

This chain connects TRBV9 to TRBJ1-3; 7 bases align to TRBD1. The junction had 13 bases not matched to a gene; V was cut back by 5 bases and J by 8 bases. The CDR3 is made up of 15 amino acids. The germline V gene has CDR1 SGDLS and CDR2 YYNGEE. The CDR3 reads CASSPTGTEADTIYF. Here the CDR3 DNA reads TGTGCCAGCAGTCCTACCGGGACAGAGGCGGACACCATATATTTT.

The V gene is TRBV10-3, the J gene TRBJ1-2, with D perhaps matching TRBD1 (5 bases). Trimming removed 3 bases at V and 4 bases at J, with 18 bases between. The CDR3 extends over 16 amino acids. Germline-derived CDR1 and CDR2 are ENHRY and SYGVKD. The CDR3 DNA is TGTGCCATCAGTGAAAATGAAGGGGCCCGGAGCTATGGCTACACCTTC. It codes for CAISENEGARSYGYTF.

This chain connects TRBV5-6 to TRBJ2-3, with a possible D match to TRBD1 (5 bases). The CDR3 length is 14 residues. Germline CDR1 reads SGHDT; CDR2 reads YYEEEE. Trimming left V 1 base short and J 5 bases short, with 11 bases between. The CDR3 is CASSLSGLEDTQYF. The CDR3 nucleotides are TGTGCCAGCAGCTTGTCAGGGTTAGAAGATACGCAGTATTTT.

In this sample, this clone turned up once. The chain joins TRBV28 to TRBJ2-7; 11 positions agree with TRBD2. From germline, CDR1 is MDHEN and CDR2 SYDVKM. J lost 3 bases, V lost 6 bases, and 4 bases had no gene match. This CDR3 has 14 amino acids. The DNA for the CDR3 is TGTGCCAGCAGCCCTACTAGCGGGAGCTACGAGCAGTACTTC. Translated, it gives CASSPTSGSYEQYF.

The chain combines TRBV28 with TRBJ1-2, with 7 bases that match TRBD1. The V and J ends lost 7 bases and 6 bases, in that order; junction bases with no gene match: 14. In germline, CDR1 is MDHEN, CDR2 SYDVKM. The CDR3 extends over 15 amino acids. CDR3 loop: CASKITGDLGNGYTF. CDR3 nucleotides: TGTGCCAGCAAAATTACAGGGGATTTGGGCAATGGCTACACCTTC.

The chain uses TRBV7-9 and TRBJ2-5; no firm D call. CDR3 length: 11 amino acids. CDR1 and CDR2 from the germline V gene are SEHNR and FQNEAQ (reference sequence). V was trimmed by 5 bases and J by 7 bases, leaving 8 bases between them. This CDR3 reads CASSNGVTQYF. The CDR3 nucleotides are TGTGCCAGCAGCAACGGTGTGACCCAGTACTTC.

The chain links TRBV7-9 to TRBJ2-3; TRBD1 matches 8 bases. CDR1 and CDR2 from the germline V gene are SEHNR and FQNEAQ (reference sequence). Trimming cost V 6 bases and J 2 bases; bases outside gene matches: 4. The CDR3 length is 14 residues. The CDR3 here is CASRPQGATDTQYF. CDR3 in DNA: TGTGCCAGCAGGCCTCAGGGGGCCACAGATACGCAGTATTTT. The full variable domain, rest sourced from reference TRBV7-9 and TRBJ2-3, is DTGVSQNPRHKITKRGQNVTFRCDPISEHNRLYWYRQTLGQGPEFLTYFQNEAQLEKSRLLSDRFSAERPKGSFSTLEIQRTEQGDSAMYLCASRPQGATDTQYFGPGTRLTVL.

The CDR3 bases are TGCGCCAGCAGCCAAGAAAAAGGAGCGGGAGTGGACAATGAGCAGTTCTTC. It translates to CASSQEKGAGVDNEQFF. The chain has TRBV4-1 and TRBJ2-1; 8 nucleotides line up with TRBD2. From germline, CDR1 is MGHRA and CDR2 YSYEKL. The CDR3 has 17 amino acids. After removal of 0 bases from V and 5 bases from J, the junction contained 9 bases not matched to a gene.

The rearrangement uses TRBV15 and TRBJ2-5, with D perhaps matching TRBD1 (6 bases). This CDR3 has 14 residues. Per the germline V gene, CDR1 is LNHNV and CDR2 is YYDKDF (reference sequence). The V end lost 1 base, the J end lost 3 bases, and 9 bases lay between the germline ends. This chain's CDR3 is CATSRVDRKETQYF. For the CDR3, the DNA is TGTGCCACCAGCAGAGTTGACAGGAAAGAGACCCAGTACTTC. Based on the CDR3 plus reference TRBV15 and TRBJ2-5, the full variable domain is DAMVIQNPRYQVTQFGKPVTLSCSQTLNHNVMYWYQQKSSQAPKLLFHYYDKDFNNEADTPDNFQSRRPNTSFCFLDIRSPGLGDTAMYLCATSRVDRKETQYFGPGTRLLVL.

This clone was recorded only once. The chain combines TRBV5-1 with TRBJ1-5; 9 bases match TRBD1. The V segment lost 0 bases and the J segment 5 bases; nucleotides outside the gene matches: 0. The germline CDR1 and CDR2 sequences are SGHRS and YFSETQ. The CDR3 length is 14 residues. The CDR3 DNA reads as TGCGCCAGCAGCTTGGGGACAGGGGATCAGCCCCAGCATTTT. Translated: CASSLGTGDQPQHF.

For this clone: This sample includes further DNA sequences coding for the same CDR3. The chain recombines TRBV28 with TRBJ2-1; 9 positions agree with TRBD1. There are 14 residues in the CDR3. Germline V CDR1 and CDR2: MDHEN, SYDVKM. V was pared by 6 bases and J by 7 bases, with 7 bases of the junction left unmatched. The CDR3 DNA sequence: TGTGCCAGCAGCCTGGGACAGGGCAGGAATGAGCAGTTCTTC. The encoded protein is CASSLGQGRNEQFF.